The rows below give T cell receptor beta chains drawn from one sample of a study of vaccination effects on CD4 cells after COVID-19. Profiling relied on immunoSEQ multiplex PCR, and the TCRdb table lists in-frame clones only, not all of them. The sample records about 73,000 clones, 73% being singletons. The antigens of these receptors remain unknown. Sequenced material: CD4+ T cells from PBMCs cultured without peptide, taken after COVID-19 vaccination. The receptors shown here come from a human donor who received a COVID-19 vaccine. Both conserved end residues are part of each CDR3. A D gene is named only where the DNA matches it firmly. Rows may omit the clone size; those that give it use once, few, many or a size class.

NA,13,TRBV30,TRBJ1-2,NA,CAWRRGGNYGYTF,TGTGCCTGGAGGAGGGGGGGTAACTATGGCTACACCTTC
NA,13,TRBV5-6,TRBJ2-2,NA,CASSLSHTGELFF,TGTGCCAGCAGCTTGAGCCACACCGGGGAGCTGTTTTTT
NA,14,TRBV6-1,TRBJ1-4,TRBD1,CASSDTGGEEKLFF,TGTGCCAGCAGTGACACAGGGGGCGAGGAAAAACTGTTTTTT
NA,13,TRBV30,TRBJ1-6,NA,CACRSHGNSPLHF,TGTGCCTGTCGCTCCCACGGAAATTCACCCCTCCACTTT
NA,14,TRBV29-1,TRBJ2-1,TRBD1,CSVVGQGVYNEQFF,TGCAGCGTCGTTGGACAGGGGGTCTACAATGAGCAGTTCTTC
NA,14,TRBV14,TRBJ2-3,TRBD2,CASRMAGGADTQYF,TGTGCCAGCAGAATGGCGGGGGGCGCAGATACGCAGTATTTT
NA,16,TRBV11-2,TRBJ2-4,TRBD1,CASSRGQGGAKNIQYF,TGTGCCAGCAGCCGCGGACAGGGCGGAGCCAAAAACATTCAGTACTTC
few,13,TRBV5-1,TRBJ2-1,NA,CASTLLGYNEQFF,TGCGCCAGCACATTGCTCGGCTACAATGAGCAGTTCTTC
NA,11,TRBV24-1,TRBJ2-3,NA,CATSVSDTQYF,TGTGCCACCAGTGTATCAGATACGCAGTATTTT
few,13,TRBV18,TRBJ1-1,NA,CASSPPVRGEAFF,TGTGCCAGCTCACCACCGGTTCGAGGGGAAGCTTTCTTT
NA,15,TRBV14,TRBJ2-2,NA,CASSQVHGNTGELFF,TGTGCCAGCAGCCAAGTACACGGGAACACCGGGGAGCTGTTTTTT
NA,14,TRBV27,TRBJ1-3,NA,CASSLAGGGNTIYF,TGTGCCAGCAGTTTAGCGGGGGGGGGAAACACCATATATTTT
once,17,TRBV28,TRBJ2-3,TRBD2,CARVPTLKREDTDTQYF,TGTGCCAGAGTCCCCACTCTTAAGCGGGAGGACACAGATACGCAGTATTTT
NA,16,TRBV9,TRBJ2-2,TRBD2,CASSVELAVNTGELFF,TGTGCCAGCAGCGTAGAACTAGCGGTGAACACCGGGGAGCTGTTTTTT
NA,14,TRBV3-1/TRBV3-2,TRBJ1-5,TRBD1,CASSQGTGATAQHF,TGTGCCAGCAGCCAAGGAACAGGGGCCACGGCCCAGCATTTT
NA,14,TRBV29-1,TRBJ2-1,TRBD1,CSALRDRGLNEQFF,TGCAGCGCCCTCCGGGACAGGGGGCTGAATGAGCAGTTCTTC
few,14,TRBV20-1,TRBJ2-2,NA,CSASQLQGTGELFF,TGCAGTGCTAGTCAGCTCCAGGGCACCGGGGAGCTGTTTTTT
NA,13,TRBV7-2,TRBJ2-2,NA,CASSSRVTGELFF,TGTGCCAGCAGCAGCAGGGTAACCGGGGAGCTGTTTTTT
NA,13,TRBV7-2,TRBJ1-2,NA,CASSLDGLYGYTF,TGTGCCAGCAGCTTGGACGGGTTATATGGCTACACCTTC
NA,14,TRBV19,TRBJ1-6,NA,CASKAGSYNSPLHF,TGTGCCAGTAAGGCTGGCTCCTATAATTCACCCCTCCACTTT
NA,15,TRBV9,TRBJ2-1,TRBD2,CASSVGFGGGNEQFF,TGTGCCAGCAGCGTAGGGTTCGGCGGGGGCAATGAGCAGTTCTTC
few,14,TRBV29-1,TRBJ1-5,NA,CSVVSPESNQPQHF,TGCAGCGTTGTGTCTCCGGAAAGCAATCAGCCCCAGCATTTT
NA,15,TRBV28,TRBJ1-6,NA,CASSFQFGGGSPLHF,TGTGCCAGCAGTTTCCAATTTGGGGGTGGGTCACCCCTCCACTTT
NA,14,TRBV7-2,TRBJ1-1,NA,CASSPGRGNTEAFF,TGTGCCAGCAGCCCCGGCAGGGGTAACACTGAAGCTTTCTTT
NA,16,TRBV29-1,TRBJ2-1,NA,CSVEGSGWLVVHEQFF,TGCAGCGTTGAAGGCTCCGGGTGGTTGGTGGTCCATGAGCAGTTCTTC
NA,14,TRBV30,TRBJ1-6,NA,CAWKERGYNSPLHF,TGTGCCTGGAAAGAAAGGGGTTATAATTCACCCCTCCACTTT
few,15,TRBV10-1,TRBJ1-1,TRBD1,CASRGQGAVNTEAFF,TGCGCCAGCAGGGGACAGGGGGCCGTGAACACTGAAGCTTTCTTT
NA,13,TRBV5-1,TRBJ1-2,NA,CASSLQGELDYTF,TGCGCCAGCAGCTTGCAAGGGGAGCTTGACTACACCTTC
NA,15,TRBV14,TRBJ2-1,NA,CASSAPGGVYNEQFF,TGTGCCAGCAGCGCCCCAGGGGGGGTCTACAATGAGCAGTTCTTC
NA,15,TRBV6-5,TRBJ2-3,TRBD1,CASKSGGAGTDTQYF,TGTGCCTCCAAATCAGGGGGCGCAGGCACAGATACGCAGTATTTT
few,15,TRBV29-1,TRBJ1-1,TRBD1,CSVSGGPQGESEAFF,TGCAGCGTTTCCGGGGGCCCACAGGGGGAGAGTGAAGCTTTCTTT
NA,14,TRBV18,TRBJ1-3,NA,CASSPQLGGNTIYF,TGTGCCAGCTCACCCCAGTTAGGGGGAAACACCATATATTTT
NA,19,TRBV5-8,TRBJ2-5,TRBD2,CASPRGLGLAGGVQETQYF,TGTGCCAGCCCTAGGGGACTCGGACTAGCGGGGGGAGTGCAAGAGACCCAGTACTTC
NA,16,TRBV5-1,TRBJ1-6,TRBD1,CASSFELTGTNSPLHF,TGCGCCAGCAGCTTTGAGCTGACAGGGACGAATTCACCCCTCCACTTT